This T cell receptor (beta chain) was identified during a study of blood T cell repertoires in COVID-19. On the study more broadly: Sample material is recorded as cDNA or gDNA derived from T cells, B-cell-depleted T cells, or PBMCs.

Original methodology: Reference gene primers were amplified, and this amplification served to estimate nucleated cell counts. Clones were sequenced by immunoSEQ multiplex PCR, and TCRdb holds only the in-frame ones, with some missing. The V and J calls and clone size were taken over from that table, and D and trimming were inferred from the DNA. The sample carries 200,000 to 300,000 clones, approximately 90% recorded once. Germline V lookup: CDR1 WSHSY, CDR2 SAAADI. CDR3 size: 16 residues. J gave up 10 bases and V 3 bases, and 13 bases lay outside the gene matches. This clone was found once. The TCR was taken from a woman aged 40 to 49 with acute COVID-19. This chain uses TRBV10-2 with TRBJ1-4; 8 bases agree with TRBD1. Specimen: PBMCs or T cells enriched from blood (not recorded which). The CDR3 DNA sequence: TGCGCCAGCAGTGACCTCGGGACAGGCGGTTTGGTAAAACTGTTTTTT. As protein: CASSDLGTGGLVKLFF.